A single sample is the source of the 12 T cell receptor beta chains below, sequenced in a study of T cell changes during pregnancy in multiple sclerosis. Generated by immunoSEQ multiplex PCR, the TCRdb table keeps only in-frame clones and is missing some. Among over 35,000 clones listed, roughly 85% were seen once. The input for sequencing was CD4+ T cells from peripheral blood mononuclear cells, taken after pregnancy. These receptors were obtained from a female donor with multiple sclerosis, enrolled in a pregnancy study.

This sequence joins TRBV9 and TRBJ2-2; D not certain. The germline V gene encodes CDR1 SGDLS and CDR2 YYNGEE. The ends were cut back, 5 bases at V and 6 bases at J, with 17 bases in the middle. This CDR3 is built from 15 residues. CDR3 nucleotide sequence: TGTGCCAGCAGTCCCTTGACGGGTACCGCCGGGGAGCTGTTTTTT. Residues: CASSPLTGTAGELFF.

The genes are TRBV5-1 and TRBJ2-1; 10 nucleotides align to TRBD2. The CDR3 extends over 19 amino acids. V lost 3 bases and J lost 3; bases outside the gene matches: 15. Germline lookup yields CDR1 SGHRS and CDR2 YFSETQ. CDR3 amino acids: CASSSRTSLAGGLYNEQFF. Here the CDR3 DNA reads TGCGCCAGCAGCTCCCGAACCAGTTTAGCGGGGGGACTCTACAATGAGCAGTTCTTC.

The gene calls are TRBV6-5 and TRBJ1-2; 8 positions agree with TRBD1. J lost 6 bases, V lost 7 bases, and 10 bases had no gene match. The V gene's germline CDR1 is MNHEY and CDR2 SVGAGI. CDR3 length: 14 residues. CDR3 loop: CASTTGQGRDGYTF. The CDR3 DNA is TGTGCCAGCACAACCGGACAGGGTAGGGATGGCTACACCTTC.

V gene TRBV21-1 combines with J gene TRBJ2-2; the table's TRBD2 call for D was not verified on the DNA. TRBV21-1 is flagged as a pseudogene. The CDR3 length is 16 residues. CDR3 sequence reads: CASSKASSAGTGELFF. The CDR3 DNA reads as TGTGCCAGCAGCAAAGCTAGCAGTGCGGGCACCGGGGAGCTGTTTTTT.

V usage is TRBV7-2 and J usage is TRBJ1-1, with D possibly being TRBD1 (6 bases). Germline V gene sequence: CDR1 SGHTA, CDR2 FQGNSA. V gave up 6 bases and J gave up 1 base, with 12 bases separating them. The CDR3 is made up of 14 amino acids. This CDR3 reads CASSQWTANTEAFF. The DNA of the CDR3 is TGTGCCAGCAGTCAATGGACAGCGAACACTGAAGCTTTCTTT.

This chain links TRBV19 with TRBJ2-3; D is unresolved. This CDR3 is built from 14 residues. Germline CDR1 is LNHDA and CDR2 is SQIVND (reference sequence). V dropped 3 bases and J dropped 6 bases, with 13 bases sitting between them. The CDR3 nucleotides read TGTGCCAGTAGTATTGTCAGGCAATACGATACGCAGTATTTT. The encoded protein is CASSIVRQYDTQYF.

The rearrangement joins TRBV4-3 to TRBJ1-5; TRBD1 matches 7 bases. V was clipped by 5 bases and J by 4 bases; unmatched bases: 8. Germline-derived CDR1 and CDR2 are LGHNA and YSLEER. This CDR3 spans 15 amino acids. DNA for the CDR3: TGCGCCAGCAGCTTCCGGACAGGCTATAATCAGCCCCAGCATTTT. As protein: CASSFRTGYNQPQHF.

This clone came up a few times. The CDR3 here is CSARDRTEAFF. DNA of the CDR3: TGCAGTGCTAGAGATCGGACTGAAGCTTTCTTT. V gene TRBV20-1 combines with J gene TRBJ1-1; D remains ambiguous. Germline assignment: CDR1 DFQATT and CDR2 SNEGSKA (reference sequence). Trimming shortened V by 0 bases and J by 5 bases, and 4 bases separated the two germline ends. The CDR3 covers 11 residues.

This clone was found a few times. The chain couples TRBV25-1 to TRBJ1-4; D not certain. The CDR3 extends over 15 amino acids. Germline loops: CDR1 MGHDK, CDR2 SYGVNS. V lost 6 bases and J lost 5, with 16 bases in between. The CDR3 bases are TGTGCCAGCAGCTCCTCAACGGGTGGGAATGAAAAACTGTTTTTT. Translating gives CASSSSTGGNEKLFF. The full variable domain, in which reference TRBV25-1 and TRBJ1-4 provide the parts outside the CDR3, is EADIYQTPRYLVIGTGKKITLECSQTMGHDKMYWYQQDPGMELHLIHYSYGVNSTEKGDLSSESTVSRIRTEHFPLTLESARPSHTSQYLCASSSSTGGNEKLFFGSGTQLSVL.

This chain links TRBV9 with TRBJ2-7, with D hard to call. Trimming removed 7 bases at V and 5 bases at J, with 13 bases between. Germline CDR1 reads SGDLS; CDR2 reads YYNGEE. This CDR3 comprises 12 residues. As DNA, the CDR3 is TGTGCCAGCGGGTGGGTCAGGAACGAGCAGTACTTC. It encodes CASGWVRNEQYF.

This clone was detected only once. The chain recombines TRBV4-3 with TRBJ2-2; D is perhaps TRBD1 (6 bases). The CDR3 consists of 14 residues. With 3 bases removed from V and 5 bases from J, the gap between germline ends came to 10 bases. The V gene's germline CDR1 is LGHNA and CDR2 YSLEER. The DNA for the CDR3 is TGCGCCAGCAGCCACCGGACAGCGACCGGGGAGCTGTTTTTT. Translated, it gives CASSHRTATGELFF.

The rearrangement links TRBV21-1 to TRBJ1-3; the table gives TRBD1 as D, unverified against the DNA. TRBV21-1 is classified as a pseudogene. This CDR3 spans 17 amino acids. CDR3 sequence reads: CASSKDIPDRAGNTIYF. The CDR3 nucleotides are TGTGCCAGCAGCAAAGATATCCCGGACAGGGCTGGAAACACCATATATTTT.